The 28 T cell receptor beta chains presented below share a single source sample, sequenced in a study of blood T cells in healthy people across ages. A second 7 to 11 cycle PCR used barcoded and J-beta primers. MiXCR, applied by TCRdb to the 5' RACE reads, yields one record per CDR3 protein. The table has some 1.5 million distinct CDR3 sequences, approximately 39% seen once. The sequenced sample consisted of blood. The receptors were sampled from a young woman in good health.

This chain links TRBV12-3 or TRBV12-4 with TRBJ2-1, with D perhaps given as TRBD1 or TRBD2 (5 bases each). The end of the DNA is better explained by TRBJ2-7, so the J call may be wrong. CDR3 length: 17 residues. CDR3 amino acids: CASSSSAGGGAYNEQYF. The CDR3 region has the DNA TGTGCCAGCAGTTCGTCCGCGGGTGGGGGAGCCTACAATGAGCAGTACTTC.

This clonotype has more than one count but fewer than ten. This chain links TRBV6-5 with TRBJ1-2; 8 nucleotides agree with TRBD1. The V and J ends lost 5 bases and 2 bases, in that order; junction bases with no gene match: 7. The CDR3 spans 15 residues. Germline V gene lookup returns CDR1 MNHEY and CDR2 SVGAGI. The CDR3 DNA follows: TGTGCCAGCAGTCCCCTGGCAGGGGGCAACTATGGCTACACCTTC. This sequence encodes CASSPLAGGNYGYTF.

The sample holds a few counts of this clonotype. The DNA of the CDR3 is TGCAGTGCTAGAGGGGGGGAGGACTACGAGCAGTACTTC. Protein: CSARGGEDYEQYF. V is TRBV20-1 and J is TRBJ2-7; perhaps TRBD2 as D (6 bases). This CDR3 has 13 amino acids. The germline CDR1 and CDR2 sequences are DFQATT and SNEGSKA (reference sequence). V was cut by 1 base and J by 3 bases, with 10 bases left in between.

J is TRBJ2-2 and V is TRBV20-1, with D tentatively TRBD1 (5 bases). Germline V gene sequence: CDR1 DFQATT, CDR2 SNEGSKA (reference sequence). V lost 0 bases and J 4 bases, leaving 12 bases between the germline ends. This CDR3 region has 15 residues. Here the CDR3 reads CSARDYGRGTGELFF. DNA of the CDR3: TGCAGTGCTAGAGATTACGGAAGGGGCACCGGGGAGCTGTTTTTT.

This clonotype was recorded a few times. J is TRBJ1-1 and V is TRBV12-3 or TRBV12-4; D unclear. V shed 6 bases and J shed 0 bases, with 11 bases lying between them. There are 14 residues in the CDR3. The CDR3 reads CASSLTDLNTEAFF. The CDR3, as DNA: TGTGCCAGCAGCTTAACGGACCTGAACACTGAAGCTTTCTTT.

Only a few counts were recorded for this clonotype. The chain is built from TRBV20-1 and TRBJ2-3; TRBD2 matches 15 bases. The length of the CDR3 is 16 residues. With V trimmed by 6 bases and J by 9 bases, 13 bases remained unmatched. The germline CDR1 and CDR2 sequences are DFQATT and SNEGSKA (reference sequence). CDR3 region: CSARTSGGAEALTQYF. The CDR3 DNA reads TGCAGTGCGCGGACTAGCGGGGGGGCCGAAGCACTCACGCAGTATTTT.

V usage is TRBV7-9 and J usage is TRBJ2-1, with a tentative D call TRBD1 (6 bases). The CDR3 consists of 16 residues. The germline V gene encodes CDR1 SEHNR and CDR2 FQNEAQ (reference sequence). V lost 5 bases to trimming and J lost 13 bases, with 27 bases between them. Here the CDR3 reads CASSRPSTGKQGTQFF. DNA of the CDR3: TGTGCCAGCAGCCGCCCATCCACAGGGAAACAAGGGACCCAGTTCTTC.

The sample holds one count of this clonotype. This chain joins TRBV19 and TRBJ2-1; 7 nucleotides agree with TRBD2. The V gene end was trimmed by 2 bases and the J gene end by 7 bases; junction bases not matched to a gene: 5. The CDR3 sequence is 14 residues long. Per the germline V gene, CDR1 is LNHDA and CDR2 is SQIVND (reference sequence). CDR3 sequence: CASSITSANNEQFF. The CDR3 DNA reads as TGTGCCAGTAGTATAACTAGCGCCAATAATGAGCAGTTCTTC.

The CDR3 spells CASSLATSGRSYEQYF. CDR3 DNA sequence: TGCGCCAGCAGCTTGGCGACTAGCGGGAGATCCTACGAGCAGTACTTC. This sequence joins TRBV5-1 and TRBJ2-7, with 12 bases matching TRBD2. Germline V lookup: CDR1 SGHRS, CDR2 YFSETQ. The J segment lost 1 base and the V segment lost 0 bases, leaving 2 bases of the junction unmatched. The CDR3 is made up of 16 amino acids.

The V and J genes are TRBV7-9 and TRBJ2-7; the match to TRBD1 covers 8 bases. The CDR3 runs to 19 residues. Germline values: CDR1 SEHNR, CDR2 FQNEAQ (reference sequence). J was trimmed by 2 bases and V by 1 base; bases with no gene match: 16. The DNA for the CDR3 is TGTGCCAGCAGCTTAGTAGGAGGCGCAGGGGGCTTTCCTGCCTACGAGCAGTACTTC. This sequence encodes CASSLVGGAGGFPAYEQYF.

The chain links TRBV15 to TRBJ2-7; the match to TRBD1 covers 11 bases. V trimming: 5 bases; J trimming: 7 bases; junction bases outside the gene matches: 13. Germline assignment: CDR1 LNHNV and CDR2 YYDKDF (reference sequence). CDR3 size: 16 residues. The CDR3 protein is CATSLTPGQGVSEQYF. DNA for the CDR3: TGTGCCACCAGCCTAACGCCGGGACAGGGGGTGAGTGAGCAGTACTTC.

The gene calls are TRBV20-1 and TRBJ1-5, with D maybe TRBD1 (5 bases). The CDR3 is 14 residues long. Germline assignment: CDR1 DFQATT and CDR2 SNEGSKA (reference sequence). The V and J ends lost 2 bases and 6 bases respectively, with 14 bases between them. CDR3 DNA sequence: TGCAGTGCTAGATTAGGGGCAGGATCTCAGCCCCAGCATTTT. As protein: CSARLGAGSQPQHF.

CDR3 in amino acids: CASSLVGQGWNEQYF. CDR3 nucleotides: TGTGCCAGCAGCTTAGTGGGACAGGGGTGGAATGAGCAGTACTTC. This chain connects TRBV7-2 to TRBJ2-5; 10 bases are a match to TRBD1. The length of the CDR3 is 15 residues. J was trimmed by 11 bases and V by 1 base; bases with no gene match: 10. Germline-derived CDR1 and CDR2 are SGHTA and FQGNSA.

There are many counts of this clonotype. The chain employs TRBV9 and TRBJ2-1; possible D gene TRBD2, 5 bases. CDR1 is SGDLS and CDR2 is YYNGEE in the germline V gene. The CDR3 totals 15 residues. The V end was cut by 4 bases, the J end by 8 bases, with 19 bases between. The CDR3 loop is CASSTTDWDLDEQFF. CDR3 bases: TGTGCCAGCAGCACCACGGACTGGGATTTGGATGAGCAGTTCTTC.

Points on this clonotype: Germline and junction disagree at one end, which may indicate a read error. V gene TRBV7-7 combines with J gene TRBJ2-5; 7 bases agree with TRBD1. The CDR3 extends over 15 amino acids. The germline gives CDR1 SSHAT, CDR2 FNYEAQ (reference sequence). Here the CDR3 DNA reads TGTGCTAGCAGCTTTAGGGGGCCTACCGGAGAGACCCAGTACTTC. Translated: CASSFRGPTGETQYF.

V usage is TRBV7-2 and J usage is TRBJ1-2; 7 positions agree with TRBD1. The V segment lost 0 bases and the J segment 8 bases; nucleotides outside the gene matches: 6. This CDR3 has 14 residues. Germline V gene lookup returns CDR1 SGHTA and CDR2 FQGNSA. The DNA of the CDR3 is TGTGCCAGCAGCTTAGCCCGGCAGGGGGTGGGCTACACCTTC. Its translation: CASSLARQGVGYTF.

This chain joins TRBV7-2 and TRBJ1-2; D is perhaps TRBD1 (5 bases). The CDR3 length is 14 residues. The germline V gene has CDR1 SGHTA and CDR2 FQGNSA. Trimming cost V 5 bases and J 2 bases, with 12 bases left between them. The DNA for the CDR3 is TGTGCCAGCAGCCTTCGACAGTCCAACTATGGCTACACCTTC. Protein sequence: CASSLRQSNYGYTF.

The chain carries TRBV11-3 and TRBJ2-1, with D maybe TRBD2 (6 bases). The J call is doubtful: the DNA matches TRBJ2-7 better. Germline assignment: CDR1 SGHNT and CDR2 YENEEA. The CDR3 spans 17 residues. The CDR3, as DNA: TGTGCCAGCAGCATCCGGGACTCCTCTGGTTCCTACAATGAGCAGTACTTC. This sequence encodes CASSIRDSSGSYNEQYF.

The CDR3 is CASSERQMNTEAFF. In nucleotides, the CDR3 is TGTGCCAGCAGTGAGCGACAAATGAACACTGAAGCTTTCTTT. The chain recombines TRBV2 with TRBJ1-1; no firm D call. The germline gives CDR1 SNHLY, CDR2 FYNNEI. This CDR3 is built from 14 residues. Trimming took off 3 bases at V and 0 bases at J, with 8 bases between the two ends.

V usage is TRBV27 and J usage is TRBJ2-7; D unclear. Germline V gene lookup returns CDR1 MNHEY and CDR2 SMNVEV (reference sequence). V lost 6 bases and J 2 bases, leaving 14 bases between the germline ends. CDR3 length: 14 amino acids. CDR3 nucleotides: TGTGCCAGCAGCTCTGAAGGCGGAACCTACGAGCAGTACTTC. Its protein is CASSSEGGTYEQYF.

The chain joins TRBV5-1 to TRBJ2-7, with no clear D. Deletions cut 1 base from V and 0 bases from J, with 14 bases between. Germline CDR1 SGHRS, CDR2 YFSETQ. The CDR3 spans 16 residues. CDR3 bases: TGCGCCAGCAGCTTGAGTCCAGGAAGAGGCTCCTACGAGCAGTACTTC. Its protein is CASSLSPGRGSYEQYF.

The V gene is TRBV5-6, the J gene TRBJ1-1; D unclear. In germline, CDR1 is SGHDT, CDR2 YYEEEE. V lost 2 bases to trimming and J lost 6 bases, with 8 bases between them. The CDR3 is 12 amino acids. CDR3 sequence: CASSLRESEAFF. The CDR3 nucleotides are TGTGCCAGCAGCTTAAGGGAATCTGAAGCTTTCTTT.

This CDR3 is CASSSGGGGTDTQYF. CDR3 bases: TGTGCCAGCAGTTCAGGGGGCGGGGGCACAGATACGCAGTATTTT. The chain carries TRBV28 and TRBJ2-3, with TRBD1 matching over 8 bases. Germline trimming cut 4 bases from V and 1 base from J; bases unmatched to any gene: 4. This CDR3 region has 15 residues. The V gene's germline CDR1 is MDHEN and CDR2 SYDVKM. Complete variable domain (other parts from reference TRBV28 and TRBJ2-3): DVKVTQSSRYLVKRTGEKVFLECVQDMDHENMFWYRQDPGLGLRLIYFSYDVKMKEKGDIPEGYSVSREKKERFSLILESASTNQTSMYLCASSSGGGGTDTQYFGPGTRLTVL.

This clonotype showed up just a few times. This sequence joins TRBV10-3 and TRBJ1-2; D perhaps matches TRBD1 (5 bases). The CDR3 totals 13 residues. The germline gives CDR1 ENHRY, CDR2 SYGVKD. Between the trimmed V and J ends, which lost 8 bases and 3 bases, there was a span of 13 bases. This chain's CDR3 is CAISFRVDYGYTF. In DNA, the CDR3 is TGTGCCATCTCCTTCAGGGTCGACTATGGCTACACCTTC.

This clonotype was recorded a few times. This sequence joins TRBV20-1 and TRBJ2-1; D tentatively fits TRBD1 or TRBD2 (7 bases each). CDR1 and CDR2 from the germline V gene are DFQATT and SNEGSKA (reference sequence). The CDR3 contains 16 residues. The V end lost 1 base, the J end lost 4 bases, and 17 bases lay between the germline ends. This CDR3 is CSARARQGGGYNEQFF. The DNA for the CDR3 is TGCAGTGCTAGAGCTAGGCAGGGGGGGGGTTACAATGAGCAGTTCTTC.

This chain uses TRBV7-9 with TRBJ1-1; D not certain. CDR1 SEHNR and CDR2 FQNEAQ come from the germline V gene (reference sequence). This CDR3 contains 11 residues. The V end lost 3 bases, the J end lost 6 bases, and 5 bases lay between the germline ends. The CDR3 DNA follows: TGTGCCAGCAGCTTGGCACCTGAAGCTTTCTTT. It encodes CASSLAPEAFF.

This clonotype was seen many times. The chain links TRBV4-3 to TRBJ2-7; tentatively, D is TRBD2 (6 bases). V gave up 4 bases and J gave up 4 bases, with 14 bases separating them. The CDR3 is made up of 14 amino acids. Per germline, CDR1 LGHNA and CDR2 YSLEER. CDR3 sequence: CASSLRGGKYEQYF. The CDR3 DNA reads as TGCGCCAGCAGCCTACGTGGGGGGAAGTACGAGCAGTACTTC.

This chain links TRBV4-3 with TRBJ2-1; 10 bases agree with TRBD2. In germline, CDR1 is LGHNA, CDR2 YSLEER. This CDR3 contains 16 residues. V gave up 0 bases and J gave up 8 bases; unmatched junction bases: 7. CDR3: CASSQDVTSGIHEQFF. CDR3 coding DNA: TGCGCCAGCAGCCAAGATGTCACTAGCGGGATCCATGAGCAGTTCTTC.